This T cell receptor beta chain was documented in a study of T-cell reconstitution after alpha-beta-depleted transplantation in children. Molecular barcoding with unique molecular identifiers was used for the TCRbeta library. In TCRdb, the PCR reads were re-called with MiXCR into one record per CDR3 protein. The data contain about 490,000 distinct CDR3 sequences, approximately 10% of them singletons. The CDR3 length is 15 residues. V lost 4 bases to trimming and J lost 4 bases, with 17 bases between them. From germline, CDR1 is LGHNA and CDR2 YSLEER. This clonotype was observed many times. Its antigen is not identified. General study results and limits: About two months after transplant, alpha-beta T cells reportedly came from several hundred expanded graft clones. When one year had passed after transplant, most T-cell counts and diversity came from newly produced T cells. Day-60 TCRbeta diversity that was high in some patients was derived from surviving recipient T cells and thymic progenitors.

This chain links TRBV4-3 with TRBJ2-7; the D gene is possibly TRBD1 (5 bases). The receptor was derived from a child aged 2-15 years with inherited bone marrow failure, due to receive a stem cell transplant. Sample: PBMCs, taken before TCRalphabeta/CD19-depleted stem cell transplant. The CDR3 reads CASSRDSDLGYEQYF. Written as DNA, the CDR3 is TGCGCCAGCAGCCGTGACAGTGACCTGGGTTACGAGCAGTACTTC.